The rows below give T cell receptor beta chains drawn from one sample of a study of blood T cell repertoires in COVID-19. The protocol was immunoSEQ multiplex PCR, while the TCRdb copy is restricted to in-frame clones and leaves out a portion. Found here are 200,000 to 250,000 clones, 80% to 95% of them singletons; the top ten hold 0.8% to 0.95%. The sample consisted of peripheral blood. These receptors all come from a man aged 30-40 years with COVID-19, enrolled during active disease. Each CDR3 is given with its conserved first and last residue. The D gene is left open where the match is weak. Some rows mark clone size as missing; the rest say once, few, many or name a class of expanded clone.

.	TRBD1	TRBV27	TRBJ2-3	CASSYTGQGIPDTQYF	TGTGCCAGCAGTTACACGGGACAGGGGATCCCAGATACGCAGTATTTT
.	.	TRBV3-1/TRBV3-2	TRBJ1-2	CASSSRGANYGYTF	TGTGCCAGCAGCTCTCGGGGAGCCAACTATGGCTACACCTTC
.	TRBD1	TRBV11-2	TRBJ2-3	CASSLGQGATDTQYF	TGTGCCAGCAGCTTAGGTCAGGGGGCCACAGATACGCAGTATTTT
.	TRBD2	TRBV7-6	TRBJ2-1	CASSPGLAQAYNEQFF	TGTGCCAGCAGCCCCGGACTAGCCCAGGCCTACAATGAGCAGTTCTTC
.	.	TRBV19	TRBJ1-3	CASSMETGRGNTIYF	TGTGCCAGTAGTATGGAAACAGGGCGAGGAAACACCATATATTTT
.	TRBD1	TRBV9	TRBJ1-1	CASSGGQGNTEAFF	TGTGCCAGCAGCGGGGGACAGGGGAACACTGAAGCTTTCTTT
few	.	TRBV28	TRBJ2-7	CASSFPRAKRVYTYEQYF	TGTGCCAGCAGTTTTCCCAGGGCGAAGCGGGTATATACCTACGAGCAGTACTTC
.	TRBD1	TRBV18	TRBJ1-2	CASSDRDYGYTF	TGTGCCAGCTCGGACAGGGACTATGGCTACACCTTC
.	.	TRBV11-2	TRBJ2-7	CASSPLTVTSYEQYF	TGTGCCAGCAGCCCCCTGACAGTTACCTCCTACGAGCAGTACTTC
few	TRBD1	TRBV10-1	TRBJ1-4	CASSESIGTVEKLFF	TGCGCCAGCAGTGAGTCGATCGGGACAGTTGAAAAACTGTTTTTT
.	.	TRBV5-4	TRBJ2-2	CASSLDRVETGELFF	TGTGCCAGCAGCTTGGACAGGGTTGAAACCGGGGAGCTGTTTTTT
.	TRBD2	TRBV7-9	TRBJ2-1	CASSPGTSQPYNEQFF	TGTGCCAGCAGCCCCGGGACTAGCCAACCATACAATGAGCAGTTCTTC
.	.	TRBV5-6	TRBJ1-5	CASSTGEVSNQPQHF	TGTGCCAGCAGTACCGGGGAGGTGAGCAATCAGCCCCAGCATTTT
.	.	TRBV6-5	TRBJ1-3	CASSPRGPRNTIYF	TGTGCCAGCAGTCCCCGAGGGCCTCGAAACACCATATATTTT
.	.	TRBV3-1/TRBV3-2	TRBJ1-1	CASSQVEQSGAFF	TGTGCCAGCAGCCAAGTCGAGCAATCTGGAGCTTTCTTT
.	.	TRBV6-5	TRBJ2-2	CASRRVAGELFF	TGTGCCAGCAGACGGGTTGCCGGGGAGCTGTTTTTT
.	TRBD2	TRBV29-1	TRBJ2-1	CSVDPPGQGGLAGWNEQFF	TGCAGCGTTGATCCACCGGGACAGGGGGGACTAGCGGGGTGGAATGAGCAGTTCTTC
.	.	TRBV11-2	TRBJ1-1	CASTQGSSPEAFF	TGTGCCAGCACCCAGGGGAGCTCCCCTGAAGCTTTCTTT
.	.	TRBV19	TRBJ1-6	CASTPNGAGFTSPLHF	TGTGCCAGTACCCCTAATGGGGCAGGTTTTACTTCACCCCTCCACTTT
.	TRBD1	TRBV5-5	TRBJ2-1	CASSWTGEGYNEQFF	TGTGCCAGCAGCTGGACAGGGGAAGGGTACAATGAGCAGTTCTTC
.	TRBD1	TRBV5-1	TRBJ2-2	CASSLGQGAGELFF	TGCGCCAGCAGCTTGGGACAGGGGGCCGGGGAGCTGTTTTTT
once	.	TRBV11-2	TRBJ1-1	CASSHTVNTEAFF	TGTGCCAGCAGCCATACAGTGAACACTGAAGCTTTCTTT
.	TRBD1	TRBV30	TRBJ1-4	CAWKGQGFEGLFF	TGTGCCTGGAAAGGACAGGGATTTGAAGGACTGTTTTTT
.	.	TRBV3-1/TRBV3-2	TRBJ1-2	CASSQVAGLGYTF	TGTGCCAGCAGCCAAGTAGCAGGGTTAGGCTACACCTTC
.	.	TRBV24-1	TRBJ2-2	CATSDGGRGELFF	TGTGCCACCAGTGACGGGGGGCGCGGGGAGCTGTTTTTT
.	TRBD2	TRBV24-1	TRBJ2-1	CATSVSTAGGSDEQFF	TGTGCCACCAGTGTATCGACAGCGGGGGGGTCGGATGAGCAGTTCTTC
.	TRBD2	TRBV28	TRBJ2-1	CASITPSGTYNEQFF	TGTGCCAGCATCACGCCTAGCGGGACGTACAATGAGCAGTTCTTC
.	.	TRBV5-1	TRBJ2-6	CASSLVSSGANVLTF	TGCGCCAGCAGCTTGGTCTCCTCTGGGGCCAACGTCCTGACTTTC
.	TRBD1	TRBV4-2	TRBJ1-2	CASSRTPGTGGDYGYTF	TGTGCCAGCAGCCGAACCCCCGGGACAGGGGGCGACTATGGCTACACCTTC
.	TRBD2	TRBV5-6	TRBJ2-5	CASSLSGGGPPSQETQYF	TGTGCCAGCAGCTTGTCTGGCGGGGGGCCGCCCAGCCAAGAGACCCAGTACTTC
.	.	TRBV9	TRBJ1-2	CASKGANYGYTF	TGTGCCAGCAAAGGGGCTAACTATGGCTACACCTTC
.	.	TRBV3-1/TRBV3-2	TRBJ1-3	CASSQPGSGNTIYF	TGTGCCAGCAGCCAACCGGGGAGTGGAAACACCATATATTTT
once	TRBD1	TRBV19	TRBJ1-2	CASSAGTGPNYGYTF	TGTGCCAGTAGTGCTGGGACAGGCCCTAACTATGGCTACACCTTC
.	TRBD1	TRBV25-1	TRBJ1-2	CASSEFGTGYGYTF	TGTGCCAGCAGTGAATTCGGGACAGGGTATGGCTACACCTTC